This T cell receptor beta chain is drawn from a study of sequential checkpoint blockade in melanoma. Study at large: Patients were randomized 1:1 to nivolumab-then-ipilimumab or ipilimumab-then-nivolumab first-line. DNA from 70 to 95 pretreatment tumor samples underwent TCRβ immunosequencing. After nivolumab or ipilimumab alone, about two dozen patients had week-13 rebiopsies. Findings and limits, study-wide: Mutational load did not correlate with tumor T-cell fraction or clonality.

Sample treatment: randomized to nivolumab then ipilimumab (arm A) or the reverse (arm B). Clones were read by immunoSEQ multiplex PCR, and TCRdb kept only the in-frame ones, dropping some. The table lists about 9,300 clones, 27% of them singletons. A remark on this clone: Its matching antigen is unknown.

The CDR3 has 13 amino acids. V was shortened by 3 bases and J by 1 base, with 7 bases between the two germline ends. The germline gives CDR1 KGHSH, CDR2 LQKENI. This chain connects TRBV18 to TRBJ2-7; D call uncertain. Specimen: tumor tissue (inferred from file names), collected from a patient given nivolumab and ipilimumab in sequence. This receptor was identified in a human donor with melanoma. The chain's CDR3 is CASSPAVSYEQYF. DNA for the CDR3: TGTGCCAGCTCACCGGCGGTTTCCTACGAGCAGTACTTC.